This entry is about one T cell receptor (beta chain). Antigen: not known. This entry comes from a study of tumor-infiltrating lymphocytes in localized non-small cell lung cancer. Looking at the study overall: Some samples were collected after neoadjuvant chemotherapy; smokers, never-smokers and several histologies were included. Study-wide findings and caveats: Only some patients had TCR sequencing, depending on available tissue.

Only in-frame clones appear in the TCRdb table, and some are missing; sequencing was by immunoSEQ multiplex PCR. The table records 10,000 to 13,000 clones, approximately 86% of them present only once. The V end lost 4 bases, the J end lost 4 bases, and 10 bases lay between the germline ends. This CDR3 has 13 amino acids. CDR1 and CDR2 from the germline V gene are MNHEY and SVGAGI. This chain joins TRBV6-5 and TRBJ1-2, with D hard to call. The sample consisted of uninvolved lung tissue not adjacent to the tumor. The receptor was isolated from a human donor with non-small cell lung cancer. The CDR3 DNA sequence: TGTGCCAGCAGTTCCGGACGGATCTATGGCTACACCTTC. It codes for CASSSGRIYGYTF.